Listed here are 2 T cell receptor beta chains from one sample, sequenced in a study of immune heterogeneity within non-small cell lung tumors. Multiplex PCR amplified TCR beta CDR3 with 32 V and 13 J primers. TCRdb redid the calling of the multiplex PCR reads with MiXCR, one entry per CDR3 protein. The repertoire consists of some 19,000 distinct CDR3 sequences, with 25% to 35% occurring once and the leading ten covering around 4.1%. For each sample, template was around 600 ng of bulk tumor genomic DNA. Collection of several biopsies per primary tumor, spaced far apart, took place during surgery. Patients went through curative surgery, and their non-small cell lung cancer was untreated and newly diagnosed. The material sequenced was lung tumor tissue. The receptors derive from a man in his forties with non-small cell lung cancer.

This clonotype has only a few counts. The chain recombines TRBV12-3 or TRBV12-4 with TRBJ1-2, with D uncertain. CDR3 length: 14 residues. The V gene lost 5 bases and the J gene lost 0 bases, with 10 bases spanning the gap. This CDR3 reads CASSRAGANYGYTF. The CDR3 DNA follows: TGTGCCAGCAGTAGGGCAGGAGCTAACTATGGCTACACCTTC.

This clonotype ranks as medium-sized. The CDR3: CASRGRGSNQPQHF. CDR3 DNA: TGTGCCAGCAGGGGCAGGGGGAGCAATCAGCCCCAGCATTTT. The chain links TRBV12-3 or TRBV12-4 to TRBJ1-5; 7 nucleotides align to TRBD1. CDR3 length equals 14 residues. Trimming at V came to 6 bases and at J to 1 base, leaving 3 bases not matched to a gene.